What follows are 20 T cell receptor beta chains derived from one specimen sequenced in a study of T cell responses to AZD1222 COVID-19 vaccine. This table comes from immunoSEQ multiplex PCR, and its TCRdb copy is limited to in-frame clones, with some not included. The table shows 45,000 to 60,000 clones, with approximately 86% occurring only once. Material: peripheral blood, obtained on day 0 of AZD1222 vaccination. The receptors derive from an adult in good health.

The chain is built from TRBV5-3 and TRBJ1-2; no firm D call. TRBV5-3 is flagged as an ORF with uncertain function. CDR3 length: 16 residues. Deletions cut 0 bases from V and 2 bases from J, with 14 bases between. CDR3 loop: CARSLVQQAANYGYTF. CDR3 bases: TGTGCCAGAAGCTTGGTTCAGCAGGCAGCCAACTATGGCTACACCTTC.

The chain recombines TRBV18 with TRBJ2-1; 10 bases are a match to TRBD2. Trimming took 1 base from V and 6 from J; bases not matched to a gene: 3. Germline CDR1 reads KGHSH; CDR2 reads LQKENI. CDR3 length: 15 amino acids. As DNA, the CDR3 is TGTGCCAGCTCACCACGGTCTAGCGGGAGCAATGAGCAGTTCTTC. This gives the protein CASSPRSSGSNEQFF.

The V call is TRBV28, the J call TRBJ2-3; D may match TRBD1 or TRBD2 (5 bases each). The germline V gene encodes CDR1 MDHEN and CDR2 SYDVKM. This CDR3 is 12 amino acids long. V shed 8 bases and J shed 7 bases, with 13 bases lying between them. CDR3 sequence: CASGTPGYTQYF. CDR3 in DNA: TGTGCCAGCGGGACCCCGGGATATACGCAGTATTTT.

In the case of this clone: The sample contains more than one DNA sequence encoding this CDR3. V gene TRBV19 combines with J gene TRBJ2-6; D gene unclear. Germline assignment: CDR1 LNHDA and CDR2 SQIVND (reference sequence). Deletions cut 1 base from V and 1 base from J, with 5 bases between. The CDR3 is 15 residues long. The CDR3 DNA sequence: TGTGCCAGTAGTATAGGGGGATCTGGGGCCAACGTCCTGACTTTC. It is translated as CASSIGGSGANVLTF.

This chain connects TRBV7-9 to TRBJ2-7; D is unresolved. Trimming took off 1 base at V and 3 bases at J, with 7 bases between the two ends. This CDR3 comprises 13 residues. CDR1 is SEHNR and CDR2 is FQNEAQ in the germline V gene (reference sequence). CDR3 DNA: TGTGCCAGCAGCTTAGGGGCCAACTACGAGCAGTACTTC. Its translation: CASSLGANYEQYF.

This clone was recorded a few times. The junction differs from germline at one of its ends, possibly a read error. The identical CDR3 is also encoded by other nucleotide sequences in the sample. The rearrangement joins TRBV7-7 to TRBJ2-5; 8 nucleotides agree with TRBD1. The CDR3 runs to 15 residues. Germline V gives CDR1 SSHAT, CDR2 FNYEAQ (reference sequence). The DNA of the CDR3 is TGTGCTAGCAGCAGGGGCAGGGGGCTTCAAGAGACCCAGTACTTC. Its translation is CASSRGRGLQETQYF.

This chain links TRBV19 with TRBJ2-7; 16 bases fit TRBD2. Germline loops: CDR1 LNHDA, CDR2 SQIVND (reference sequence). Trimming at V came to 6 bases and at J to 2 bases, leaving 10 bases not matched to a gene. The CDR3 has 18 amino acids. The CDR3 spells CASSRTGTSGRAPYEQYF. The CDR3 coding sequence is TGTGCCAGTAGCCGGACCGGGACTAGCGGGAGGGCACCCTACGAGCAGTACTTC.

The rearrangement links TRBV4-2 to TRBJ2-3; 7 bases line up with TRBD2. Losses at the gene ends were 1 base for V and 5 bases for J; bases not matched to a gene: 9. The CDR3 has 16 amino acids. Germline V CDR1 and CDR2: LGHNA, YNFKEQ. CDR3: CASSQGLADSGDTQYF. In nucleotides, the CDR3 is TGTGCCAGCAGCCAAGGACTAGCTGACTCCGGAGATACGCAGTATTTT.

This clone has only one observation. The rearrangement joins TRBV6-5 to TRBJ2-7, with TRBD1 matching over 11 bases. With 6 bases clipped from V and 2 bases from J, the junction kept 0 bases outside the gene matches. CDR3 length: 13 amino acids. Germline assignment: CDR1 MNHEY and CDR2 SVGAGI. CDR3 in DNA: TGTGCCAGCAGGGACAGGGGGCCCTACGAGCAGTACTTC. It is translated as CASRDRGPYEQYF.

The chain has TRBV5-3 and TRBJ2-2; D remains ambiguous. TRBV5-3 is identified as an open reading frame with a role that is uncertain. Deletions cut 2 bases from V and 0 bases from J, with 2 bases between. The CDR3 consists of 13 residues. The CDR3 loop is CARSFSNTGELFF. The DNA of the CDR3 is TGTGCCAGAAGCTTTTCGAACACCGGGGAGCTGTTTTTT.

The rearrangement joins TRBV10-3 to TRBJ2-1; 13 bases line up with TRBD2. Trimming took 4 bases from V and 0 from J; bases not matched to a gene: 15. The germline V gene has CDR1 ENHRY and CDR2 SYGVKD. The CDR3 has 21 residues. CDR3 DNA sequence: TGTGCCATCAGTGGGACTAGCGGGAGACACTCAACCCGATCCTCCTACAATGAGCAGTTCTTC. Its translation is CAISGTSGRHSTRSSYNEQFF.

This clone was recorded a few times. The chain links TRBV4-1 to TRBJ2-7; D possibly corresponds to TRBD2 (6 bases). V gave up 2 bases and J gave up 10 bases, with 15 bases separating them. This CDR3 is built from 13 residues. The germline V gene encodes CDR1 MGHRA and CDR2 YSYEKL. For the CDR3, the DNA is TGCGCCAGCAGCCAAAGGTCCGGGGGAGAACAGTACTTC. It specifies CASSQRSGGEQYF.

The chain couples TRBV21-1 to TRBJ1-5. TRBV21-1 is a pseudogene locus. This CDR3 is 16 amino acids long. CDR3 nucleotides: TGTGCCAGCAGCAAAGGGGATAGGGTAACAAGTCAGCCCCAGCATTTT. Encoded protein: CASSKGDRVTSQPQHF.

This chain uses TRBV11-3 with TRBJ2-7; the match to TRBD1 covers 10 bases. Per germline, CDR1 SGHNT and CDR2 YENEEA. Trimming took 4 bases from V and 4 from J; bases not matched to a gene: 7. This CDR3 is built from 15 residues. DNA for the CDR3: TGTGCCAGCAGCTACGGACAGGGGGGAGGATACGAGCAGTACTTC. Amino acid sequence: CASSYGQGGGYEQYF.

The V gene is TRBV2, the J gene TRBJ2-1, with D possibly being TRBD1 or TRBD2 (5 bases each). CDR3 length equals 13 residues. CDR1 is SNHLY and CDR2 is FYNNEI in the germline V gene. V was pared by 6 bases and J by 6 bases, with 12 bases between. The CDR3 is CASRRDLPNEQFF. The CDR3 DNA reads TGTGCCAGCAGACGGGACCTCCCCAATGAGCAGTTCTTC.

The rearrangement links TRBV30 to TRBJ1-1; the D gene is possibly TRBD1 (6 bases). V shed 2 bases and J shed 11 bases, with 18 bases lying between them. Germline loops: CDR1 GTSNPN, CDR2 SVGIG (reference sequence). The CDR3 is made up of 13 amino acids. The CDR3 DNA follows: TGTGCCTGGAGTCCTCTCGTCAGGGGTCCCGCTTTCTTT. It encodes CAWSPLVRGPAFF.

The J gene is TRBJ2-7, the V gene TRBV5-1; TRBD1 aligns across 7 bases. The CDR3 is 14 residues long. V shed 3 bases and J 2 bases; nucleotides not matched to a gene: 5. The germline gives CDR1 SGHRS, CDR2 YFSETQ. The CDR3 bases are TGCGCCAGCAGCTCCCGGGACAGTGCCTACGAGCAGTACTTC. It specifies CASSSRDSAYEQYF.

The gene calls are TRBV6-1 and TRBJ1-2, with TRBD1 matching 7 bases. The V segment lost 3 bases and the J segment 0 bases; nucleotides outside the gene matches: 4. Germline V lookup: CDR1 MNHNS, CDR2 SASEGT. The CDR3 contains 15 residues. CDR3 sequence (DNA): TGTGCCAGCAGTGATTTGACAGGGCCTAACTATGGCTACACCTTC. Amino acid sequence: CASSDLTGPNYGYTF.

The chain has TRBV7-2 and TRBJ1-1; D possibly corresponds to TRBD1 (6 bases). V gave up 2 bases and J gave up 6 bases, with 16 bases separating them. Germline V gene sequence: CDR1 SGHTA, CDR2 FQGNSA. The CDR3 consists of 15 residues. CDR3 coding DNA: TGTGCCAGCAGCTTAAACGCCGGGGGGCTCGCTGAAGCTTTCTTT. As protein: CASSLNAGGLAEAFF.

The chain uses TRBV7-2 and TRBJ2-7; 9 bases match TRBD1. CDR1 and CDR2 from the germline V gene are SGHTA and FQGNSA. The junction had 8 bases not matched to a gene; V was cut back by 5 bases and J by 3 bases. This CDR3 spans 15 amino acids. The CDR3 region is CASSRMGQGDYEQYF. CDR3 sequence (DNA): TGTGCCAGCAGCCGGATGGGACAGGGTGACTACGAGCAGTACTTC.